These T cell receptor beta chains were read from a single sample in a study of T cell responses to AZD1222 COVID-19 vaccine. Profiling relied on immunoSEQ multiplex PCR, and the TCRdb table lists in-frame clones only, not all of them. The data hold some 140,000 clones, with about 90% observed a single time. Specimen: peripheral blood, collected on day 0 of AZD1222 vaccination. Source of these receptors: an adult in good health. The CDR3 runs from the conserved cysteine through the conserved F or W. A D gene is named only where the DNA matches it firmly. Not every row has a clone size; where given, it reads once, few, many or a size class.

j_gene	v_gene	abundance	d_gene	CDR3aa	CDR3nt
TRBJ1-2	TRBV28	.	.	CASGRTGANYGYTF	TGTGCCAGCGGCCGGACTGGGGCTAACTATGGCTACACCTTC
TRBJ1-6	TRBV5-6	.	TRBD1	CASSLGTAYNSPLHF	TGTGCCAGCAGCCTGGGGACAGCCTATAATTCACCCCTCCACTTT
TRBJ2-2	TRBV15	.	TRBD1	CATSRGTGRGTGELFF	TGTGCCACCAGCAGAGGGACAGGGCGGGGAACCGGGGAGCTGTTTTTT
TRBJ1-6	TRBV18	.	.	CAAESDQPGNNSPLHF	TGTGCCGCAGAGTCCGACCAACCGGGAAATAATTCACCCCTCCACTTT
TRBJ1-5	TRBV4-3	.	.	CASSLRRDLATSPQHF	TGCGCCAGCAGCCTCAGGAGGGACTTGGCGACGTCGCCCCAGCATTTT
TRBJ2-2	TRBV6-5	.	.	CATPKPGEFF	TGTGCCACCCCAAAGCCTGGGGAGTTTTTT
TRBJ1-3	TRBV7-3	.	.	CASSPNRLPPSLWNTIYF	TGTGCCAGCAGCCCCAACAGACTGCCGCCGTCTCTCTGGAACACCATATATTTT
TRBJ2-1	TRBV29-1	.	.	CSVIRGVAGNEQFF	TGCAGCGTTATAAGGGGGGTAGCGGGCAATGAGCAGTTCTTC
TRBJ2-2	TRBV15	.	.	CATSREKNTGELFF	TGTGCCACCAGCAGAGAGAAAAACACCGGGGAGCTGTTTTTT
TRBJ2-6	TRBV7-2	.	.	CASASGVRSSGANVLTF	TGTGCCAGCGCGTCGGGCGTTAGAAGTTCTGGGGCCAACGTCCTGACTTTC
TRBJ2-7	TRBV6-5	.	TRBD2	CAIIGNRRELREYF	TGTGCCATAATCGGGAATAGGCGGGAGCTACGTGAGTACTTC
TRBJ1-4	TRBV18	.	.	CASSPASGQEKLFF	TGTGCCAGCTCACCAGCTAGCGGGCAAGAAAAACTGTTTTTT
TRBJ1-5	TRBV12-3/TRBV12-4	.	.	CASSSWGQPQHF	TGTGCCAGCAGCTCATGGGGTCAGCCCCAGCATTTT
TRBJ2-1	TRBV7-8	.	.	CASSLVVPAAYNEQFF	TGTGCCAGCAGCTTAGTGGTGCCTGCCGCCTACAATGAGCAGTTCTTC
TRBJ2-2	TRBV7-9	few	.	CASSRGQATGELFF	TGTGCCAGCAGCCGAGGACAAGCAACCGGGGAGCTGTTTTTT
TRBJ2-2	TRBV2	.	.	CASSESFGTGELFF	TGTGCCAGCAGTGAGAGTTTCGGCACCGGGGAGCTGTTTTTT
TRBJ1-1	TRBV12-5	.	.	CASLLGDTEAFF	TGTGCTAGTTTACTCGGGGACACTGAAGCTTTCTTT
TRBJ1-2	TRBV6-1	.	.	CASSDSYNYGYTF	TGTGCCAGCAGTGACAGCTATAACTATGGCTACACCTTC
TRBJ1-2	TRBV6-5	.	TRBD1	CASFPGTGYGYTF	TGTGCCAGTTTTCCCGGGACAGGTTATGGCTACACCTTC
TRBJ2-3	TRBV10-2	.	TRBD2	CASKGGRAADTQYF	TGCGCCAGCAAAGGCGGGAGGGCCGCAGATACGCAGTATTTT
TRBJ1-1	TRBV6-5	.	.	CASSYSPAGNTEAFF	TGTGCCAGCAGTTACTCGCCTGCGGGGAACACTGAAGCTTTCTTT
TRBJ2-4	TRBV24-1	.	TRBD1	CATSPGQGKNIQYF	TGTGCCACCAGTCCGGGACAGGGCAAAAACATTCAGTACTTC
TRBJ1-1	TRBV30	.	TRBD1	CAWRDRGTPRAEAFF	TGTGCCTGGAGAGACAGGGGAACCCCCAGGGCTGAAGCTTTCTTT
TRBJ2-1	TRBV7-2	.	TRBD2	CASSSFSSGRGNEQFF	TGTGCCAGCAGCTCCTTCTCTAGCGGGAGGGGAAATGAGCAGTTCTTC
TRBJ1-3	TRBV3-1/TRBV3-2	once	TRBD1	CASSQETGFGNTIYF	TGTGCCAGCAGCCAAGAGACAGGGTTCGGAAACACCATATATTTT
TRBJ1-2	TRBV15	.	.	CATAIRGYGYTF	TGTGCCACCGCCATCCGAGGGTATGGCTACACCTTC
TRBJ1-3	TRBV7-2	.	.	CASSSAPGHSGNTIYF	TGTGCCAGCAGCTCCGCCCCTGGCCACTCTGGAAACACCATATATTTT
TRBJ1-1	TRBV2	.	TRBD1	CATQDRVNTEAFF	TGTGCCACTCAAGACAGGGTGAACACTGAAGCTTTCTTT
TRBJ1-4	TRBV21-1	.	.	CASSKGATTNEKLFF	TGTGCCAGCAGCAAAGGAGCAACAACTAATGAAAAACTGTTTTTT